Each of the 32 T cell receptor beta chains below was sequenced from the same sample in a study of T cells in Graves' hyperthyroidism and ophthalmopathy. Authors of the study amplified TCR beta CDR3 regions from RNA transcripts. First-round RT-PCR of the TCR CDR3 relied on the HTBI primer set. TCRdb redid the calling of the multiplex PCR reads with MiXCR, one entry per CDR3 protein. In the table there are a few hundred thousand distinct CDR3 sequences, over 20% of which are singletons. Sequenced material: blood. Receptors originate from a woman in her 50s with Graves' hyperthyroidism.

In this sample, this clonotype turned up many times. The rearrangement joins TRBV7-8 to TRBJ1-6; 9 nucleotides align to TRBD1. This CDR3 region has 15 residues. The germline V gene has CDR1 SGHVS and CDR2 FQNEAQ. V lost 5 bases to trimming and J lost 5 bases; unmatched junction nucleotides: 4. The CDR3 spells CASSPTGGHNSPLHF. Here the CDR3 DNA reads TGTGCCAGCAGCCCGACAGGGGGACATAATTCACCCCTCCACTTT.

This clonotype has ten or more counts. The chain joins TRBV30 to TRBJ1-5; D gene unclear. Trimming took 2 bases from V and 0 from J, leaving 8 bases between them. Germline loops: CDR1 GTSNPN, CDR2 SVGIG (reference sequence). The CDR3 spans 14 residues. The CDR3 sequence: CAWSPPISNQPQHF. The CDR3 DNA sequence: TGTGCCTGGAGTCCACCAATTAGCAATCAGCCCCAGCATTTT.

The genes are TRBV7-9 and TRBJ1-2; D is unclear. The CDR3 runs to 14 residues. Trimming removed 5 bases from V and 8 bases from J, with 18 bases in between. Germline-derived CDR1 and CDR2 are SEHNR and FQNEAQ (reference sequence). The CDR3 DNA follows: TGTGCCAGCAGCAAAGCAAACAGTCCGGGGGGCTACACCTTC. Protein product: CASSKANSPGGYTF.

This sequence joins TRBV20-1 and TRBJ1-2; D is possibly TRBD1 (5 bases). V was cut by 0 bases and J by 1 base, with 15 bases left in between. CDR3 length: 16 residues. Looked up from germline, CDR1 is DFQATT and CDR2 is SNEGSKA (reference sequence). The CDR3 nucleotides are TGCAGTGCTAGAGATCTGGGGAGGGGCATTAACTATGGCTACACCTTC. Its translation is CSARDLGRGINYGYTF.

V and J are TRBV20-1 and TRBJ2-6, with a tentative D call TRBD1 (5 bases). Germline loops: CDR1 DFQATT, CDR2 SNEGSKA (reference sequence). V lost 1 base and J lost 1, with 11 bases in between. The CDR3 contains 16 residues. This CDR3 is CSARGGRLSGANVLTF. The CDR3 DNA is TGCAGTGCTAGAGGGGGCAGGCTATCTGGGGCCAACGTCCTGACTTTC.

This clonotype was seen many times. The rearrangement uses TRBV29-1 and TRBJ1-1, with TRBD1 as a possible D gene (5 bases). Germline-derived CDR1 and CDR2 are SQVTM and ANQGSEA. This CDR3 is built from 13 residues. V was shortened by 6 bases and J by 1 base, with 12 bases between the two germline ends. The CDR3 DNA reads as TGCAGCGTAGGAGGGACGGGGAACACTGAAGCTTTCTTT. Residues: CSVGGTGNTEAFF.

This clonotype was detected only a few times. The genes are TRBV27 and TRBJ1-6, with D perhaps TRBD1 (5 bases). Per the germline V gene, CDR1 is MNHEY and CDR2 is SMNVEV (reference sequence). This CDR3 spans 15 amino acids. Trimming removed 4 bases from V and 8 bases from J, with 15 bases in between. The CDR3 reads CASSYSQAFYSPLHF. The CDR3 nucleotides read TGTGCCAGCAGTTACTCACAGGCTTTTTATTCACCCCTCCACTTT.

About this clonotype itself: This sequence may be a read error, since a much larger clone differs from it by one base. CDR3: CASSANPGQGAGEQYF. In DNA, the CDR3 is TGTGCCAGCAGCGCAAACCCGGGACAAGGTGCAGGTGAGCAGTACTTC. This chain links TRBV7-2 with TRBJ2-7, with D maybe TRBD1 (6 bases). Between the trimmed V and J ends, which lost 5 bases and 7 bases, there was a span of 24 bases. CDR1 is SGHTA and CDR2 is FQGNSA in the germline V gene. This CDR3 comprises 16 residues.

The chain has TRBV7-9 and TRBJ2-1, with TRBD1 as a possible D gene (7 bases). The V and J ends lost 6 bases and 7 bases respectively, with 19 bases between them. Germline lookup yields CDR1 SEHNR and CDR2 FQNEAQ (reference sequence). The CDR3 sequence is 15 residues long. CDR3 DNA: TGTGCCAGCAGTCCCGTCGGGCAGGGGGGAAATGAGCAGTTCTTC. It is translated as CASSPVGQGGNEQFF.

The table lists this clonotype with a count of one. V gene TRBV10-3 combines with J gene TRBJ2-7, with TRBD1 matching 9 bases. The germline gives CDR1 ENHRY, CDR2 SYGVKD. The junction had 6 bases not matched to a gene; V was cut back by 0 bases and J by 6 bases. The CDR3 has 15 amino acids. The CDR3, as DNA: TGTGCCATCAGTGAGTCCGGGACAGGGATTCGCGAGCAGTACTTC. Translated: CAISESGTGIREQYF.

The V gene is TRBV9, the J gene TRBJ1-2, with 7 nucleotides matching TRBD1. CDR1 and CDR2 (germline): SGDLS, YYNGEE. Losses at the gene ends were 1 base for V and 1 base for J; bases not matched to a gene: 10. CDR3 length: 17 amino acids. The DNA of the CDR3 is TGTGCCAGCAGCGTATCCCCCCTTGGGACAGATAACTATGGCTACACCTTC. Its translation: CASSVSPLGTDNYGYTF.

This clonotype turned up a few times. The rearrangement uses TRBV4-1 and TRBJ1-4; tentatively, D is TRBD1 (6 bases). Trimming took off 4 bases at V and 0 bases at J, with 12 bases between the two ends. This CDR3 has 16 amino acids. Germline values: CDR1 MGHRA, CDR2 YSYEKL. The CDR3 sequence is CASSLTRQATNEKLFF. CDR3 sequence (DNA): TGCGCCAGCAGCCTGACCCGACAGGCAACTAATGAAAAACTGTTTTTT.

This clonotype was counted many times. The gene calls are TRBV20-1 and TRBJ2-7; TRBD1 matches at 11 bases. The CDR3 spans 15 residues. Unmatched junction bases numbered 5, after V lost 0 bases and J lost 4 bases. Germline V gives CDR1 DFQATT, CDR2 SNEGSKA (reference sequence). The CDR3 spells CSARDPGTGGYEQYF. In DNA, the CDR3 is TGCAGTGCTAGAGATCCGGGGACAGGGGGGTACGAGCAGTACTTC.

The V gene is TRBV28, the J gene TRBJ2-5, with a weak D call TRBD2 (7 bases). Germline CDR1 is MDHEN and CDR2 is SYDVKM. Trimming removed 6 bases from V and 5 bases from J, with 19 bases in between. The CDR3 is made up of 15 amino acids. CDR3 bases: TGTGCCAGCAGCCCGGGGGGCACAGGGAGGGAGACCCAGTACTTC. Protein: CASSPGGTGRETQYF.

V and J are TRBV15 and TRBJ2-1; 7 bases agree with TRBD2. J lost 4 bases, V lost 0 bases, and 6 bases had no gene match. CDR1 LNHNV and CDR2 YYDKDF come from the germline V gene (reference sequence). The CDR3 extends over 16 amino acids. The CDR3 region is CATSREASGPYNEQFF. CDR3 in DNA: TGTGCCACCAGCAGAGAAGCTAGCGGACCTTACAATGAGCAGTTCTTC. Full variable domain (outside the CDR3, taken from reference TRBV15 and TRBJ2-1): DAMVIQNPRYQVTQFGKPVTLSCSQTLNHNVMYWYQQKSSQAPKLLFHYYDKDFNNEADTPDNFQSRRPNTSFCFLDIRSPGLGDTAMYLCATSREASGPYNEQFFGPGTRLTVL.

The chain uses TRBV24-1 and TRBJ2-7; TRBD2 matches at 10 bases. Trimming removed 3 bases from V and 2 bases from J; junction bases left unmatched: 9. The germline V gene has CDR1 KGHDR and CDR2 SFDVKD. The CDR3 is made up of 17 amino acids. In DNA, the CDR3 is TGTGCCACCAGTGATGGATCCGGGACTAGCGCGACCTACGAGCAGTACTTC. This translates into CATSDGSGTSATYEQYF.

This clonotype was detected ten times or more. The chain carries TRBV5-1 and TRBJ2-7; unclear D gene. CDR1 and CDR2 from the germline V gene are SGHRS and YFSETQ. This CDR3 contains 13 residues. The V gene lost 2 bases and the J gene lost 1 base, with 7 bases spanning the gap. The CDR3 protein is CASSFGRSYEQYF. The CDR3 DNA reads as TGCGCCAGCAGCTTCGGCAGGTCCTACGAGCAGTACTTC.

The table lists this clonotype with a few counts. This chain uses TRBV28 with TRBJ1-2; D gene ambiguous. The V end was cut by 7 bases, the J end by 4 bases, with 7 bases between. The germline V gene encodes CDR1 MDHEN and CDR2 SYDVKM. The CDR3 is 11 amino acids. Here the CDR3 reads CASTLRYGYTF. CDR3 nucleotide sequence: TGTGCCAGCACCCTCCGCTATGGCTACACCTTC.

This clonotype was seen only a few times. The V gene is TRBV7-9, the J gene TRBJ1-4; D gene ambiguous. V was shortened by 4 bases and J by 4 bases, with 10 bases between the two germline ends. This CDR3 has 14 residues. The germline V gene has CDR1 SEHNR and CDR2 FQNEAQ (reference sequence). CDR3 sequence: CASSSSGVNEKLFF. The CDR3 DNA sequence: TGTGCCAGCAGCTCAAGCGGGGTTAATGAAAAACTGTTTTTT.

The chain is built from TRBV19 and TRBJ2-1, with 9 bases that match TRBD1. Germline V CDR1 and CDR2: LNHDA, SQIVND (reference sequence). The CDR3 totals 15 residues. V trimming: 6 bases; J trimming: 7 bases; junction bases outside the gene matches: 10. CDR3 protein: CASRDLQGARNEQFF. The CDR3 DNA follows: TGTGCCAGTAGGGATCTACAGGGGGCGCGTAATGAGCAGTTCTTC.

This clonotype turned up a few times. The junction does not match germline at one end; this may be a read error. The rearrangement uses TRBV27 and TRBJ2-1; D perhaps matches TRBD2 (7 bases). Germline V gene sequence: CDR1 MNHEY, CDR2 SMNVEV (reference sequence). The CDR3 consists of 14 residues. CDR3 amino acids: CATYGGGSYNERFF. The CDR3 DNA is TGTGCCACCTATGGGGGGGGCTCCTACAATGAGCGGTTCTTC.

Turning to this clonotype: A read error is possible here, since a much larger clone lies one base away. The rearrangement links TRBV30 to TRBJ2-5, with D uncertain. V gave up 5 bases and J gave up 10 bases, with 14 bases separating them. The CDR3 is 11 amino acids. Germline CDR1 and CDR2: GTSNPN and SVGIG (reference sequence). CDR3 bases: TGTGCCTGGTGTAGTAAGGGAAACCAGTACTTC. It specifies CAWCSKGNQYF.

This clonotype has just a few counts. V and J are TRBV10-1 and TRBJ2-3, with unresolved D. The CDR3 contains 13 residues. Trimming removed 6 bases from V and 2 bases from J, with 9 bases in between. Germline lookup yields CDR1 WNHNN and CDR2 SYGVQD (reference sequence). The CDR3 DNA follows: TGCGCCAGCAGCGGAATAAACACAGATACGCAGTATTTT. Translated, it gives CASSGINTDTQYF.

This clonotype was found a few times. The V gene is TRBV6-2 or TRBV6-3, the J gene TRBJ1-6, with D uncertain. V lost 0 bases, J lost 7 bases, and 4 bases lay in between. This CDR3 spans 13 amino acids. The germline gives CDR1 MNHEY, CDR2 SVGEGT. The CDR3 is CASSYSRNSPLHF. CDR3 nucleotide sequence: TGTGCCAGCAGTTACTCGCGCAATTCACCCCTCCACTTT.

This clonotype has at least ten counts. J is TRBJ2-7 and V is TRBV3-1; maybe TRBD2 (6 bases). The CDR3 extends over 14 amino acids. The germline V gene encodes CDR1 LGHDT and CDR2 YNNKEL (reference sequence). Trimming removed 4 bases at V and 8 bases at J, with 18 bases between. The CDR3 DNA reads as TGTGCCAGCAGCCTAACGGGACTCGGCGGGCAGCAGTACTTC. As protein: CASSLTGLGGQQYF.

V and J are TRBV20-1 and TRBJ2-3, with 8 nucleotides matching TRBD2. The CDR3 extends over 16 amino acids. Germline V CDR1 and CDR2: DFQATT, SNEGSKA (reference sequence). V was pared by 6 bases and J by 0 bases, with 11 bases of the junction left unmatched. CDR3 loop: CSATGGAELSTDTQYF. CDR3 bases: TGCAGTGCCACCGGGGGGGCGGAACTTAGCACAGATACGCAGTATTTT.

The chain joins TRBV14 to TRBJ2-3; maybe TRBD1 (5 bases). The CDR3 runs 16 residues. CDR1 is SGHDN and CDR2 is FVKESK in the germline V gene. The ends were cut back, 1 base at V and 0 bases at J, with 11 bases in the middle. CDR3 amino acids: CASSQGTSMSTDTQYF. CDR3 nucleotides: TGTGCCAGCAGCCAAGGGACATCTATGAGCACAGATACGCAGTATTTT.

This clonotype was counted between two and nine times. The chain combines TRBV20-1 with TRBJ2-3; 12 bases fit TRBD2. J lost 4 bases, V lost 6 bases, and 8 bases had no gene match. CDR1 is DFQATT, CDR2 SNEGSKA, per germline (reference sequence). The CDR3 spans 15 residues. The CDR3 here is CSAKASGRAADTQYF. As DNA, the CDR3 is TGCAGTGCAAAAGCTAGCGGGAGGGCCGCAGATACGCAGTATTTT.

Ten or more counts support this clonotype. This sequence joins TRBV27 and TRBJ1-1, with D maybe TRBD1 (6 bases). V was cut by 7 bases and J by 1 base, with 13 bases left in between. Germline V gives CDR1 MNHEY, CDR2 SMNVEV (reference sequence). The CDR3 totals 14 residues. CDR3 coding DNA: TGTGCCAGCAAAGATGGGGGGCGGAACACTGAAGCTTTCTTT. Translation gives CASKDGGRNTEAFF.

This clonotype has more than one count but fewer than ten. The chain uses TRBV12-3 or TRBV12-4 and TRBJ2-7; 9 nucleotides align to TRBD1. CDR3 length equals 16 residues. Trimming removed 2 bases from V and 1 base from J; junction bases left unmatched: 6. CDR3 DNA: TGTGCCAGCAGTTTAACCGGGACAGGGTTTTCCTACGAGCAGTACTTC. It yields the protein CASSLTGTGFSYEQYF.

This chain joins TRBV3-1 and TRBJ2-1, with a tentative D call TRBD2 (6 bases). The CDR3 runs 16 residues. Trimming left V 3 bases short and J 7 bases short, with 19 bases between. Germline V gene sequence: CDR1 LGHDT, CDR2 YNNKEL (reference sequence). The CDR3 DNA reads TGTGCCAGCAGCCACCGCGGGACCCTTGGTGGGAATGAGCAGTTCTTC. It specifies CASSHRGTLGGNEQFF.

This clonotype was recorded at least ten times. The rearrangement joins TRBV6-1 to TRBJ1-2; TRBD1 is a possible D gene (5 bases). The CDR3 extends over 15 amino acids. V lost 2 bases to trimming and J lost 8 bases, with 18 bases between them. Germline V CDR1 and CDR2: MNHNS, SASEGT. CDR3 DNA: TGTGCCAGCAGTGAAATTGGGGTGGGGAAGGGGGGCTACACCTTC. Translating it yields CASSEIGVGKGGYTF.